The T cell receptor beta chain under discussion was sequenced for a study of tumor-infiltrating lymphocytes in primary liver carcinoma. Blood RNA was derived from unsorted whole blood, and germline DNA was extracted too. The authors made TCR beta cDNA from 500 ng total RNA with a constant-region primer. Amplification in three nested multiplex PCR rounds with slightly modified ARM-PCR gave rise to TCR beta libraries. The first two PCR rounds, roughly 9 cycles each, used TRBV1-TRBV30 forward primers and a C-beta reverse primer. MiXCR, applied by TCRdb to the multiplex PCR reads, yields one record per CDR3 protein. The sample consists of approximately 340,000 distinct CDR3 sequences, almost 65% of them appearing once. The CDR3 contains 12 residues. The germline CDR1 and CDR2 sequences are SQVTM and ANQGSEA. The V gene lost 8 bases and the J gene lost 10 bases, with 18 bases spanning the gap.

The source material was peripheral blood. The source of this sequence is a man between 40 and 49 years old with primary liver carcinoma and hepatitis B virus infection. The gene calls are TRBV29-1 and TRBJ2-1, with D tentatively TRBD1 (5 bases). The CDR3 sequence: CSSKPDRVEQFF. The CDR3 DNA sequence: TGCAGCTCTAAACCCGACAGAGTCGAGCAGTTCTTC.